One sample yielded the 12 T cell receptor beta chains listed below, sequenced in a study of cytomegalovirus exposure and HLA in healthy donors. The primer mix had 60 Vbeta and 13 Jbeta primers. The repertoire was sequenced with immunoSEQ multiplex PCR; TCRdb's copy has only in-frame clones and lacks some. The sample consists of 180,000 or so clones, roughly 80% of them appearing once. The specimen sequenced was PBMCs. The origin of the receptors is a woman aged 18-29 years in good health and CMV-seronegative.

A few counts support this clone. V is TRBV19 and J is TRBJ1-5; no firm D call. This CDR3 is built from 15 residues. CDR1 is LNHDA, CDR2 SQIVND, per germline (reference sequence). V was trimmed by 7 bases and J by 0 bases, leaving 13 bases between them. DNA of the CDR3: TGTGCCAGTAAAACAGATGCCTATAGCAATCAGCCCCAGCATTTT. It specifies CASKTDAYSNQPQHF.

This clone came up once. The V and J genes are TRBV11-2 and TRBJ2-1; possibly TRBD1 for D (6 bases). Looked up from germline, CDR1 is SGHAT and CDR2 is FQNNGV. V was cut by 2 bases and J by 10 bases, with 21 bases left in between. The CDR3 totals 16 residues. The CDR3 DNA is TGTGCCAGCAGCTTATCTCCCGTCGGCCAGGGGCGGGAGCAGTTCTTC. This encodes CASSLSPVGQGREQFF.

The gene calls are TRBV19 and TRBJ1-6; D is unclear. Per germline, CDR1 LNHDA and CDR2 SQIVND (reference sequence). V was pared by 8 bases and J by 7 bases, with 12 bases between. This CDR3 region has 13 residues. The CDR3 DNA is TGTGCCAGTTCGAGGCGGGTCAATTCACCCCTCCACTTT. Protein: CASSRRVNSPLHF.

With respect to this clone: Relative to the germline gene, one junction end is altered; a read error may explain this. The chain links TRBV7-7 to TRBJ1-1; unclear D gene. Germline V CDR1 and CDR2: SSHAT, FNYEAQ (reference sequence). The CDR3 extends over 13 amino acids. In DNA form, the CDR3 reads TGTGCTAGCAGCCGAGATCATAACACTGAAGCTTTCTTT. Translated, it gives CASSRDHNTEAFF.

This sequence joins TRBV5-1 and TRBJ1-2; D is possibly TRBD1 (6 bases). The V end lost 0 bases, the J end lost 1 base, and 13 bases lay between the germline ends. The CDR3 is 16 residues long. The germline gives CDR1 SGHRS, CDR2 YFSETQ. The DNA for the CDR3 is TGCGCCAGCAGCTTGGCGGGGGGCGCGTTTAACTATGGCTACACCTTC. Its protein product is CASSLAGGAFNYGYTF.

This chain uses TRBV5-1 with TRBJ2-3, with no clear D. The CDR3 totals 17 residues. Trimming cost V 0 bases and J 1 base, with 15 bases left between them. Germline loops: CDR1 SGHRS, CDR2 YFSETQ. The CDR3 DNA is TGCGCCAGCAGCTTGGCCTCTCAGTCGACTCGCACAGATACGCAGTATTTT. Translating it yields CASSLASQSTRTDTQYF.

Only a few counts were recorded for this clone. The chain couples TRBV27 to TRBJ2-7; D gene uncertain. Deletions cut 0 bases from V and 7 bases from J, with 10 bases between. Germline assignment: CDR1 MNHEY and CDR2 SMNVEV (reference sequence). The CDR3 sequence is 13 residues long. This CDR3 reads CASSLSNIGEQYF. DNA of the CDR3: TGTGCCAGCAGTTTATCGAATATCGGGGAGCAGTACTTC.

In this sample, this clone turned up once. The chain employs TRBV7-9 and TRBJ2-5, with D hard to call. TRBJ2-7 explains the end of the DNA better; the J call may be wrong. The length of the CDR3 is 11 residues. The germline gives CDR1 SEHNR, CDR2 FQNEAQ (reference sequence). CDR3 region: CASSLAHEQYF. CDR3 bases: TGTGCCAGCAGCTTAGCCCACGAGCAGTACTTC.

The chain has TRBV7-8 and TRBJ2-1; no clear D. The CDR3 is 12 residues long. Germline V gene lookup returns CDR1 SGHVS and CDR2 FQNEAQ. Trimming took off 5 bases at V and 6 bases at J, with 8 bases between the two ends. The CDR3 loop is CASSLPGNEQFF. The CDR3 nucleotides are TGTGCCAGCAGCCTACCCGGCAATGAGCAGTTCTTC.

V gene TRBV6-5 combines with J gene TRBJ2-1; the match to TRBD2 covers 7 bases. Germline values: CDR1 MNHEY, CDR2 SVGAGI. Germline trimming cut 2 bases from V and 7 bases from J; bases unmatched to any gene: 2. The CDR3 has 13 residues. The DNA for the CDR3 is TGTGCCAGCAGTTACAGGCGGGGGAATGAGCAGTTCTTC. Translating it yields CASSYRRGNEQFF.

This clone was detected only once. The chain is built from TRBV4-1 and TRBJ1-1; D is unclear. Germline V gene lookup returns CDR1 MGHRA and CDR2 YSYEKL. The CDR3 contains 12 residues. V lost 3 bases and J 4 bases, leaving 6 bases between the germline ends. CDR3 nucleotide sequence: TGCGCCAGCAGCCAGACGGGCACTGAAGCTTTCTTT. Protein product: CASSQTGTEAFF.

The chain links TRBV5-1 to TRBJ2-1; 7 bases are a match to TRBD2. This CDR3 comprises 15 residues. V lost 4 bases to trimming and J lost 3 bases; unmatched junction nucleotides: 7. Looked up from germline, CDR1 is SGHRS and CDR2 is YFSETQ. The CDR3 here is CASSLGGFGYNEQFF. CDR3 DNA sequence: TGCGCCAGCAGCCTGGGAGGGTTTGGCTACAATGAGCAGTTCTTC.